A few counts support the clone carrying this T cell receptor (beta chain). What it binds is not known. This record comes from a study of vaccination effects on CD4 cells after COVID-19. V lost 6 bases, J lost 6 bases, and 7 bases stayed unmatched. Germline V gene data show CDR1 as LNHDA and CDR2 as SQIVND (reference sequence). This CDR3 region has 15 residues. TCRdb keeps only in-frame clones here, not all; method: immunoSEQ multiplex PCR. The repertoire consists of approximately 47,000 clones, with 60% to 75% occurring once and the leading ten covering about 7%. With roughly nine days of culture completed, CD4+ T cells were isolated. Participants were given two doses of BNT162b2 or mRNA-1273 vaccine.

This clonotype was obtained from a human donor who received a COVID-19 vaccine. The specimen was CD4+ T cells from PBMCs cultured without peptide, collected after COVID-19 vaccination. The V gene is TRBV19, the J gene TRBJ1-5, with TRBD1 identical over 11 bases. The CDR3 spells CASSRDRGFVQPQHF. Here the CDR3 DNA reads TGTGCCAGTAGCAGGGACAGGGGGTTTGTTCAGCCCCAGCATTTT.